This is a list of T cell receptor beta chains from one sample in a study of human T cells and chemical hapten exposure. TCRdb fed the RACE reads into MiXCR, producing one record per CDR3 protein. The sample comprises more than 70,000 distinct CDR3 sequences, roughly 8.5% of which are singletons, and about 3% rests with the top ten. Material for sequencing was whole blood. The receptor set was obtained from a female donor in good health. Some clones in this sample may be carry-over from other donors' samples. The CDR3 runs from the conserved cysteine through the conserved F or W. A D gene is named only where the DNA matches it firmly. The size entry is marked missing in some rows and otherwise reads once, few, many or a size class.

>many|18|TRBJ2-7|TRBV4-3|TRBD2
CASSQALGTSGNTYEQYF
TGCGCCAGCAGCCAAGCCCTAGGGACTAGCGGAAATACCTACGAGCAGTACTTC
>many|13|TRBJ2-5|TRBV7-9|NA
CASSLFGIETQYF
TGTGCCAGCAGCTTATTCGGGATTGAGACCCAGTACTTC
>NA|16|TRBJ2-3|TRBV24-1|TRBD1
CATSDFDRALGDTQYF
TGTGCCACCAGTGATTTTGACAGGGCGCTCGGAGATACGCAGTATTTT
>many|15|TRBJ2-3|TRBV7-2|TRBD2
CASSPGLAGVNTQYF
TGTGCCAGCAGCCCGGGACTAGCGGGGGTTAATACGCAGTATTTT
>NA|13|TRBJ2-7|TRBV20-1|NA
CSASQGTSYEQYF
TGCAGTGCTTCACAGGGTACCTCCTACGAGCAGTACTTC
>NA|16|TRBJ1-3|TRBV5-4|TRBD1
CASSRTPGGVGNTIYF
TGTGCCAGCAGCAGAACCCCAGGGGGCGTTGGAAACACCATATATTTT
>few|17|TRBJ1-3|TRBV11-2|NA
CASSLQPPGLSLNTIYF
TGTGCCAGCAGCTTACAACCACCGGGACTTTCCTTAAACACCATATATTTT
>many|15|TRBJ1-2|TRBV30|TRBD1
CAWTFTPGQSYGYTF
TGTGCCTGGACCTTTACCCCGGGACAGAGCTATGGCTACACCTTC
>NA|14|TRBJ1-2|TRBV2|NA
CASSEASPNYGYTF
TGTGCCAGCAGTGAAGCGAGCCCTAACTATGGCTACACCTTC
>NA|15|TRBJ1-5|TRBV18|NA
CASSPNQGSGQPQHF
TGTGCCAGCTCACCTAACCAGGGATCAGGACAGCCCCAGCATTTT
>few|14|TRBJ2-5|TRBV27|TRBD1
CASRPGTASETQYF
TGTGCCAGCAGACCCGGGACAGCATCTGAGACCCAGTACTTC
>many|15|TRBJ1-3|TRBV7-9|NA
CASSQDRSSGNTIYF
TGTGCCAGCAGCCAAGACAGGAGCTCTGGAAACACCATATATTTT
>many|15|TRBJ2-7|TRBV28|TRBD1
CASSVRDRGAYEQYF
TGTGCCAGCAGTGTTCGGGACAGGGGGGCCTACGAGCAGTACTTC
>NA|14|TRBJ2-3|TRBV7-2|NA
CASSFGTSTDTQYF
TGTGCCAGCAGCTTCGGGACTAGCACAGATACGCAGTATTTT
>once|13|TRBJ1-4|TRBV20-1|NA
CSAEINPNEKLFF
TGCAGTGCTGAGATTAACCCTAATGAAAAACTGTTTTTT
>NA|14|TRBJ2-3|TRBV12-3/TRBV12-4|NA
CASSQSTGADTQYF
TGTGCCAGCAGTCAGTCAACTGGTGCAGATACGCAGTATTTT
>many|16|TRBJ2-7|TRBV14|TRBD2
CASSQVGSGRGYEQYF
TGTGCCAGCAGCCAAGTGGGTAGCGGGAGAGGCTACGAGCAGTACTTC
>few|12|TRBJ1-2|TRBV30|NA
CAWRGGRDGYTF
TGTGCCTGGAGAGGCGGACGGGATGGCTACACCTTC
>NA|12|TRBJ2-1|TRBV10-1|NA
CASSEMDNEQFF
TGCGCCAGCAGTGAGATGGACAATGAGCAGTTCTTC
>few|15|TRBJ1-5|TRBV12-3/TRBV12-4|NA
CASSLGRGGDQPQHF
TGTGCCAGCAGCTTGGGTAGGGGAGGAGATCAGCCCCAGCATTTT
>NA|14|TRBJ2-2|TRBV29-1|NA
CSVARWGNTGELFF
TGCAGCGTTGCTAGATGGGGGAACACCGGGGAGCTGTTTTTT
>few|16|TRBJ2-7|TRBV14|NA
CASSLRRVGGGREQYF
TGTGCCAGCAGCCTTAGAAGAGTAGGAGGGGGCCGTGAGCAGTACTTC
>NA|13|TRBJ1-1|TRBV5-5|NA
CASSSTWDTEAFF
TGTGCCAGCAGCTCCACCTGGGATACTGAAGCTTTCTTT
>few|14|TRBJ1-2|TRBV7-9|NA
CASSLVEELRGYTF
TGTGCCAGCAGCTTAGTGGAGGAGTTGAGAGGCTACACCTTC
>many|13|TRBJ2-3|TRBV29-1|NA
CSVGSLFGGTQYF
TGCAGCGTTGGGTCCCTCTTCGGTGGTACGCAGTATTTT
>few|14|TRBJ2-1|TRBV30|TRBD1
CAWSYGQGYNEQFF
TGTGCCTGGAGTTATGGACAGGGATACAATGAGCAGTTCTTC
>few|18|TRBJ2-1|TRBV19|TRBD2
CASSITGVTSGRANEQFF
TGTGCCAGTAGTATAACGGGGGTAACTAGCGGGAGGGCCAATGAGCAGTTCTTC
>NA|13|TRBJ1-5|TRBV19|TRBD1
CASRLQTGQPQHF
TGTGCCAGTAGACTTCAGACAGGGCAGCCCCAGCATTTT
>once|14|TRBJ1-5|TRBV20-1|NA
CSARSGGDNQPQHF
TGCAGTGCTAGGTCGGGGGGGGACAATCAGCCCCAGCATTTT
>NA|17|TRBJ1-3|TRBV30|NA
CAWTPLGQTSSENTIYF
TGTGCCTGGACTCCCCTGGGGCAGACGAGCTCTGAAAACACCATATATTTT
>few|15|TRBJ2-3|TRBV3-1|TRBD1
CASSQGQGDTDTQYF
TGTGCCAGCAGCCAAGGACAGGGGGACACAGATACGCAGTATTTT
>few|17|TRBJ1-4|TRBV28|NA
CASSLGRFSWTNEKLFF
TGTGCCAGCAGTTTGGGCCGTTTTAGTTGGACTAATGAAAAACTGTTTTTT
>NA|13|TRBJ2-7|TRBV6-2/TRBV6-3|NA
CASSAGLSYEQYF
TGTGCCAGCAGTGCGGGCCTCTCCTACGAGCAGTACTTC
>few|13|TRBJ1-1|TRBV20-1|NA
CSANQGLNTEAFF
TGCAGTGCTAATCAGGGACTGAACACTGAAGCTTTCTTT
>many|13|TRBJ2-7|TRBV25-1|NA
CASSGSSSYEQYF
TGTGCCAGCAGTGGTAGTAGCTCCTACGAGCAGTACTTC
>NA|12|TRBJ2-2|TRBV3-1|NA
CASSPVAGELFF
TGTGCCAGCAGCCCGGTGGCCGGGGAGCTGTTTTTT
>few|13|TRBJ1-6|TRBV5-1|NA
CASSLGDDSPLHF
TGCGCCAGCAGCTTGGGGGACGATTCACCCCTCCACTTT
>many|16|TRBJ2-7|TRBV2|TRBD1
CASTSRRGQGPYEQYF
TGTGCCAGCACTTCAAGGCGCGGACAGGGTCCCTACGAGCAGTACTTC
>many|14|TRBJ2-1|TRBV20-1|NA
CSARDSRDSSEQFF
TGCAGTGCTAGAGATTCGCGGGATAGTAGTGAGCAGTTCTTC
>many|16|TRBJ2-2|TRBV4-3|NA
CASSQDSGWNTGELFF
TGCGCCAGCAGCCAAGATTCGGGATGGAACACCGGGGAGCTGTTTTTT
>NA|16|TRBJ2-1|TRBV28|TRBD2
CASSGLAGNFYNEQFF
TGTGCCAGCAGTGGCCTAGCGGGCAACTTCTACAATGAGCAGTTCTTC
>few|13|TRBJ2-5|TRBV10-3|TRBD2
CAIRGGDQETQYF
TGTGCCATCAGGGGGGGGGATCAAGAGACCCAGTACTTC
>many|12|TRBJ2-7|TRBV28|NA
CAAAVSAYEQYF
TGTGCCGCGGCGGTATCAGCCTACGAGCAGTACTTC
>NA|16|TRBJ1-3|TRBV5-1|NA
CASSFRAGAPGNTIYF
TGCGCCAGCAGCTTCCGTGCAGGAGCGCCTGGAAACACCATATATTTT
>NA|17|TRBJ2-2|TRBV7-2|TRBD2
CASSSSGLAGVTGELFF
TGTGCCAGCAGCTCATCGGGACTAGCGGGAGTCACCGGGGAGCTGTTTTTT
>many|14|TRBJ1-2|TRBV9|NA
CASSVEDGSYGYTF
TGTGCCAGCAGCGTAGAAGACGGATCCTATGGCTACACCTTC
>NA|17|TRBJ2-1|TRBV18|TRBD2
CASSPGGTSGINNEQFF
TGTGCCAGCTCACCAGGCGGGACTAGCGGGATAAACAATGAGCAGTTCTTC
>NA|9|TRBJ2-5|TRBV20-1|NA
CDPEETQYF
TGCGATCCCGAAGAGACCCAGTACTTC
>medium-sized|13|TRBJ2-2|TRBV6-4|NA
CASSDSSTGELFF
TGTGCCAGCAGTGACTCTAGCACCGGGGAGCTGTTTTTT
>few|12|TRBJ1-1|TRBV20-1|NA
CSAPPGNTEAFF
TGCAGTGCCCCCCCGGGGAACACTGAAGCTTTCTTT
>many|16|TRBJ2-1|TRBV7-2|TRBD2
CASSPPGGPPYNEQFF
TGTGCCAGCAGCCCCCCGGGGGGACCACCCTACAATGAGCAGTTCTTC
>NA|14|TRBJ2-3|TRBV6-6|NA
CASSQGFFIDTQYF
TGTGCCAGCAGCCAGGGGTTTTTTATAGATACGCAGTATTTT
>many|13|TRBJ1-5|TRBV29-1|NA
CSVEVTGASAQHF
TGCAGCGTTGAAGTTACAGGCGCGTCGGCCCAGCATTTT
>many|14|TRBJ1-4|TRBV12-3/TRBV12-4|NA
CASSPHQGREKLFF
TGTGCCAGCAGCCCCCATCAGGGACGTGAAAAACTGTTTTTT
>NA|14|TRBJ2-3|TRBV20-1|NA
CSARGVPITDTQYF
TGCAGTGCTAGAGGGGTCCCAATCACAGATACGCAGTATTTT
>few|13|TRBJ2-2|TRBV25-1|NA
CASSLTEAGELFF
TGTGCCAGCAGTCTAACAGAGGCTGGGGAGCTGTTTTTT